These 32 T cell receptor beta chains were all obtained from the same sample, sequenced in a study of blood T cell repertoires in COVID-19. Produced via immunoSEQ multiplex PCR; TCRdb's table is partial and in-frame only. Of approximately 58,000 clones detected, approximately 91% appear once; the ten largest clones hold approximately 2.8%. The source material was peripheral blood. These receptors originate from a human donor in a cohort sampled during active COVID-19.

The V gene is TRBV5-7, the J gene TRBJ2-7, with D possibly TRBD1 on 6 matching bases. TRBV5-7 is placed among ORFs of uncertain function. The CDR3 is 15 residues long. Trimming shortened V by 0 bases and J by 4 bases, and 14 bases separated the two germline ends. CDR3 nucleotides: TGTGCCAGCAGCTTGGTGCCAGGGGTTGTATACGAGCAGTACTTC. Its protein is CASSLVPGVVYEQYF.

The V and J genes are TRBV3-1 (or the pseudogene TRBV3-2) and TRBJ2-7; no firm D call. The germline CDR1 and CDR2 sequences are LGHDT and YNNKEL (reference sequence). The CDR3 consists of 13 residues. V was cut by 0 bases and J by 6 bases, with 9 bases left in between. The CDR3 nucleotides read TGTGCCAGCAGCCAAGATAAGCTCCTCGAGCAGTACTTC. The encoded protein is CASSQDKLLEQYF.

This sequence joins TRBV11-2 and TRBJ2-7; D is uncertain. The length of the CDR3 is 15 residues. Germline V gene data show CDR1 as SGHAT and CDR2 as FQNNGV. Trimming cost V 4 bases and J 0 bases, with 13 bases left between them. In DNA, the CDR3 is TGTGCCAGCAGCTCCCAGACTCCTTTCTCCTACGAGCAGTACGTC. Amino acid sequence: CASSSQTPFSYEQYV.

The chain joins TRBV28 to TRBJ2-7; D possibly corresponds to TRBD2 (6 bases). V was cut by 11 bases and J by 1 base, with 18 bases left in between. This CDR3 spans 14 amino acids. The germline V gene encodes CDR1 MDHEN and CDR2 SYDVKM. Here the CDR3 DNA reads TGTGCCGGCAAAGAGGAGGGGTTATCCTACGAGCAGTACTTC. Residues: CAGKEEGLSYEQYF.

This rearrangement joins TRBV5-5 to TRBJ2-7; TRBD2 matches 13 bases. Germline V gene lookup returns CDR1 SGHKS and CDR2 YYEKEE (reference sequence). The CDR3 runs to 18 residues. J gave up 4 bases and V 4 bases, and 14 bases lay outside the gene matches. DNA for the CDR3: TGTGCCAGCAGCCCGAGAGGACTAGCGGGAGCCGGATTGTACGAGCAGTACTTC. Residues: CASSPRGLAGAGLYEQYF.

This chain links TRBV7-2 with TRBJ1-6; D not resolved. V lost 3 bases and J 7 bases, leaving 10 bases between the germline ends. CDR1 SGHTA and CDR2 FQGNSA come from the germline V gene. CDR3 length: 14 residues. The CDR3 region has the DNA TGTGCCAGCAGCTTCGTCAGGAGGAATTCACCCCTCCACTTT. Protein sequence: CASSFVRRNSPLHF.

The rearrangement joins TRBV5-6 to TRBJ1-2; D is unresolved. There are 16 residues in the CDR3. Germline CDR1 is SGHDT and CDR2 is YYEEEE. Between the trimmed V and J ends, which lost 2 bases and 7 bases, there was a span of 21 bases. CDR3 coding DNA: TGTGCCAGCAGCTTTCTAACGCGGGGAGGGTTTGGTGGCTACACCTTC. Amino acid sequence: CASSFLTRGGFGGYTF.

The CDR3 DNA sequence: TGTGCCAGCAGCTTATTGTTTGGTCTGAGCGGCACAGATACGCAGTATTTT. Translation: CASSLLFGLSGTDTQYF. V and J are TRBV11-2 and TRBJ2-3, with D uncertain. Trimming removed 2 bases at V and 1 base at J, with 16 bases between. Germline assignment: CDR1 SGHAT and CDR2 FQNNGV. The CDR3 runs to 17 residues.

About this clone itself: Within the sample, other DNA sequences also encode this same CDR3. The J gene is TRBJ1-1, the V gene TRBV11-3, with TRBD1 as a possible D gene (5 bases). In germline, CDR1 is SGHNT, CDR2 YENEEA. This CDR3 contains 12 residues. V was pared by 3 bases and J by 5 bases, with 7 bases between. The chain's CDR3 is CASSFGGTEAFF. DNA of the CDR3: TGTGCCAGCAGCTTCGGGGGTACTGAAGCTTTCTTT.

CDR3: CASSPHGGTGELFF. In DNA, the CDR3 is TGTGCCAGCAGCCCTCACGGGGGTACCGGGGAGCTGTTTTTT. The chain employs TRBV5-6 and TRBJ2-2; TRBD2 is a possible D gene (6 bases). This CDR3 spans 14 amino acids. The V end lost 4 bases, the J end lost 5 bases, and 12 bases lay between the germline ends. Germline CDR1 reads SGHDT; CDR2 reads YYEEEE. Looking up the rest from reference TRBV5-6 and TRBJ2-2 gives the full variable domain: DAGVTQSPTHLIKTRGQQVTLRCSPKSGHDTVSWYQQALGQGPQFIFQYYEEEERQRGNFPDRFSGHQFPNYSSELNVNALLLGDSALYLCASSPHGGTGELFFGEGSRLTVL.

This chain uses TRBV19 with TRBJ1-1; 7 positions match TRBD1. The CDR3 consists of 14 residues. Trimming cost V 5 bases and J 6 bases; bases outside gene matches: 9. Germline V lookup: CDR1 LNHDA, CDR2 SQIVND (reference sequence). CDR3 in amino acids: CASSSRDSHAEAFF. The DNA of the CDR3 is TGTGCCAGTAGTTCCCGGGACAGCCACGCTGAAGCTTTCTTT.

This chain joins TRBV30 and TRBJ1-4; no clear D gene. Trimming took off 4 bases at V and 8 bases at J, with 17 bases between the two ends. From germline, CDR1 is GTSNPN and CDR2 SVGIG (reference sequence). The CDR3 loop spans 14 amino acids. CDR3 amino acids: CAWTPRILPEKLFF. The DNA of the CDR3 is TGTGCCTGGACGCCCCGTATCCTACCCGAAAAACTGTTTTTT.

V gene TRBV24-1 combines with J gene TRBJ2-7; 12 nucleotides agree with TRBD1. This CDR3 has 21 residues. CDR1 is KGHDR, CDR2 SFDVKD, per germline. V shed 5 bases, J shed 0 bases, and the junction held 19 bases outside the gene matches. The CDR3 DNA follows: TGTGCCACCAGTGTCATGCCAATTCCGGGACAGGGGGCGACGAGCTCCTACGAGCAGTACGTC. It encodes CATSVMPIPGQGATSSYEQYV.

The rearrangement joins TRBV19 to TRBJ2-6; no clear D. The CDR3 consists of 14 residues. V lost 10 bases, J lost 1 base, and 11 bases lay in between. Germline values: CDR1 LNHDA, CDR2 SQIVND (reference sequence). In DNA, the CDR3 is TGTGCCACCAGAGGATCATCTGGGGCCAACGTCCTGACTTTC. Translating it yields CATRGSSGANVLTF. Complete variable domain (other parts from reference TRBV19 and TRBJ2-6): DGGITQSPKYLFRKEGQNVTLSCEQNLNHDAMYWYRQDPGQGLRLIYYSQIVNDFQKGDIAEGYSVSREKKESFPLTVTSAQKNPTAFYLCATRGSSGANVLTFGAGSRLTVL.

The CDR3 spells CAIKRSGTNTGELFF. In DNA form, the CDR3 reads TGTGCCATCAAGAGATCCGGGACTAACACCGGGGAGCTGTTTTTT. The chain recombines TRBV10-3 with TRBJ2-2; possible D gene TRBD2, 6 bases. V shed 7 bases and J shed 2 bases, with 14 bases lying between them. This CDR3 is 15 amino acids long. From germline, CDR1 is ENHRY and CDR2 SYGVKD.

This clone occurred once. V is TRBV5-3 and J is TRBJ2-7; D ambiguous. TRBV5-3 counts as an open reading frame of uncertain function. This CDR3 has 13 residues. The V end was cut by 0 bases, the J end by 5 bases, with 9 bases between. The CDR3 nucleotides are TGTGCCAGAAGCTTGGGGCAGTGTGACGAGCAGTACGTC. Translating it yields CARSLGQCDEQYV.

The chain joins TRBV9 to TRBJ1-2; 11 bases fit TRBD1. The CDR3 is 18 residues long. V trimming: 2 bases; J trimming: 3 bases; junction bases outside the gene matches: 12. From germline, CDR1 is SGDLS and CDR2 YYNGEE. The CDR3 DNA reads TGTGCCAGCAGCGTCGACTTGGGACAGGGGGGTTATCACTATGGCTACACCTTC. It yields the protein CASSVDLGQGGYHYGYTF.

The chain links TRBV30 to TRBJ2-7, with 13 bases lining up with TRBD2. V trimming: 1 base; J trimming: 7 bases; junction bases outside the gene matches: 1. This CDR3 is built from 13 residues. The germline CDR1 and CDR2 sequences are GTSNPN and SVGIG (reference sequence). The chain's CDR3 is CAWSGGLAGEQYF. DNA of the CDR3: TGTGCCTGGAGTGGGGGACTAGCGGGGGAGCAGTACTTC.

The J gene is TRBJ1-4, the V gene TRBV2; no definite D call. The CDR3 spans 15 residues. Germline V gene sequence: CDR1 SNHLY, CDR2 FYNNEI. With 6 bases removed from V and 3 bases from J, the gap between germline ends came to 14 bases. The CDR3 sequence is CASSAQRIPNEKLFF. Written as DNA, the CDR3 is TGTGCCAGCAGCGCCCAGAGGATCCCTAATGAAAAACTGTTTTTT.

The V call is TRBV11-2, the J call TRBJ1-4; tentatively, D is TRBD1 (6 bases). V lost 4 bases to trimming and J lost 8 bases, with 11 bases between them. The CDR3 has 13 residues. CDR1 and CDR2 from the germline V gene are SGHAT and FQNNGV. CDR3 sequence reads: CASSSGVGEKLFF. The CDR3 DNA reads TGTGCCAGCAGCTCAGGGGTAGGAGAAAAACTGTTTTTT. Complete variable domain (other parts from reference TRBV11-2 and TRBJ1-4): EAGVAQSPRYKIIEKRQSVAFWCNPISGHATLYWYQQILGQGPKLLIQFQNNGVVDDSQLPKDRFSAERLKGVDSTLKIQPAKLEDSAVYLCASSSGVGEKLFFGSGTQLSVL.

This clone occurred once. The rearrangement uses TRBV11-2 and TRBJ2-5, with a weak D call TRBD2 (5 bases). The V gene's germline CDR1 is SGHAT and CDR2 FQNNGV. The V and J ends lost 2 bases and 7 bases respectively, with 14 bases between them. This CDR3 is built from 14 residues. Written as DNA, the CDR3 is TGTGCCAGCAGCTTATATGAGGGTCGGGGGACCCAGTACTTC. Encoded protein: CASSLYEGRGTQYF.

This sequence joins TRBV19 and TRBJ1-5; 9 nucleotides line up with TRBD1. Per germline, CDR1 LNHDA and CDR2 SQIVND (reference sequence). V shed 7 bases and J 7 bases; nucleotides not matched to a gene: 11. CDR3 length: 15 residues. CDR3 loop: CASNGGQGRAQPQHF. CDR3 bases: TGTGCCAGTAATGGGGGACAGGGAAGGGCCCAGCCCCAGCATTTT. Looking up the rest from reference TRBV19 and TRBJ1-5 gives the full variable domain: DGGITQSPKYLFRKEGQNVTLSCEQNLNHDAMYWYRQDPGQGLRLIYYSQIVNDFQKGDIAEGYSVSREKKESFPLTVTSAQKNPTAFYLCASNGGQGRAQPQHFGDGTRLSIL.

This chain links TRBV11-2 with TRBJ1-2, with D possibly TRBD1 on 6 matching bases. V was trimmed by 5 bases and J by 8 bases, leaving 12 bases between them. The CDR3 has 12 residues. Germline-derived CDR1 and CDR2 are SGHAT and FQNNGV. This CDR3 reads CASSREGDGYTF. The CDR3 nucleotides read TGTGCCAGCAGCCGGGAGGGGGACGGCTACACCTTC.

The V gene is TRBV30, the J gene TRBJ2-2; D not certain. This CDR3 has 15 amino acids. The V gene's germline CDR1 is GTSNPN and CDR2 SVGIG (reference sequence). Trimming stripped 2 bases from V and 1 base from J, with 11 bases between. CDR3 loop: CAWSPQRGNTGELFF. The CDR3 coding sequence is TGTGCCTGGAGTCCCCAACGAGGGAACACCGGGGAGCTGTTTTTT.

The gene calls are TRBV6-2 or TRBV6-3 and TRBJ1-5; no firm D call. Germline loops: CDR1 MNHEY, CDR2 SVGEGT. Trimming removed 3 bases from V and 2 bases from J, with 5 bases in between. This CDR3 has 13 residues. The CDR3 loop reads CASSYTGNQPQHF. The CDR3 DNA sequence: TGTGCCAGCAGTTATACAGGCAATCAGCCCCAGCATTTT.

The chain carries TRBV5-1 and TRBJ1-6; no firm D call. Trimming pared 0 bases from V and 5 bases from J, leaving 6 bases between. CDR3 length: 14 residues. Looked up from germline, CDR1 is SGHRS and CDR2 is YFSETQ. This CDR3 reads CASSLVSDNSPLHF. The DNA for the CDR3 is TGCGCCAGCAGCTTGGTGTCAGATAATTCACCCCTCCACTTT.

This chain uses TRBV5-5 with TRBJ2-1; D uncertain. CDR3 size: 16 residues. V lost 4 bases and J lost 3, with 17 bases in between. In germline, CDR1 is SGHKS, CDR2 YYEKEE (reference sequence). CDR3 nucleotides: TGTGCCAGCAGCCGGAGTCTAGAAGCCGTCTACAATGAGCAGTTCTTC. This gives the protein CASSRSLEAVYNEQFF. The whole variable domain, filled in from reference TRBV5-5 and TRBJ2-1, reads DAGVTQSPTHLIKTRGQQVTLRCSPISGHKSVSWYQQVLGQGPQFIFQYYEKEERGRGNFPDRFSARQFPNYSSELNVNALLLGDSALYLCASSRSLEAVYNEQFFGPGTRLTVL.

This rearrangement joins TRBV24-1 to TRBJ2-1; 10 bases agree with TRBD2. The CDR3 runs to 17 residues. The germline CDR1 and CDR2 sequences are KGHDR and SFDVKD. V dropped 1 base and J dropped 5; count of bases not matched to a gene: 7. The DNA of the CDR3 is TGTGCCACCAGTGATTTTCCCACTAGCGGGGCCAACAATGAGCAGTTCTTC. Protein: CATSDFPTSGANNEQFF.

This clone has a single count. J is TRBJ2-5 and V is TRBV7-8; 7 bases are a match to TRBD2. CDR3 length: 17 residues. Trimming at V came to 4 bases and at J to 1 base, leaving 12 bases not matched to a gene. Germline V CDR1 and CDR2: SGHVS, FQNEAQ. The CDR3 DNA reads TGTGCCAGCAGCTACGCACGCGGCCTAGCGGCCCAAGAGACCCAGTACTTC. Encoded protein: CASSYARGLAAQETQYF.

This clone came up a few times. The J gene is TRBJ1-2, the V gene TRBV2; the D gene is possibly TRBD1 (5 bases). Germline lookup yields CDR1 SNHLY and CDR2 FYNNEI. The CDR3 totals 12 residues. The V and J ends lost 6 bases and 4 bases respectively, with 9 bases between them. The CDR3 loop is CASRQELYGYTF. Here the CDR3 DNA reads TGTGCCAGCAGACAGGAACTCTATGGCTACACCTTC.

A remark on this clone: This same CDR3 is encoded by further DNA sequences in the sample. This chain joins TRBV11-3 and TRBJ2-7; 8 bases match TRBD1. V lost 9 bases, J lost 5 bases, and 9 bases stayed unmatched. The CDR3 is made up of 13 amino acids. Germline-derived CDR1 and CDR2 are SGHNT and YENEEA. The CDR3 loop reads CARPGQVYDEQYF. The CDR3 DNA is TGTGCCAGACCGGGACAGGTCTACGACGAGCAGTACTTC.

The chain couples TRBV5-6 to TRBJ1-6; 11 bases line up with TRBD1. Germline V gives CDR1 SGHDT, CDR2 YYEEEE. The CDR3 runs 17 residues. V was clipped by 2 bases and J by 3 bases; unmatched bases: 4. The CDR3 protein is CASSFGQGAYYNSPLHF. The CDR3 DNA follows: TGTGCCAGCAGCTTTGGACAGGGGGCCTACTATAATTCACCCCTCCACTTT. Based on the CDR3 plus reference TRBV5-6 and TRBJ1-6, the full variable domain is DAGVTQSPTHLIKTRGQQVTLRCSPKSGHDTVSWYQQALGQGPQFIFQYYEEEERQRGNFPDRFSGHQFPNYSSELNVNALLLGDSALYLCASSFGQGAYYNSPLHFGNGTRLTVT.